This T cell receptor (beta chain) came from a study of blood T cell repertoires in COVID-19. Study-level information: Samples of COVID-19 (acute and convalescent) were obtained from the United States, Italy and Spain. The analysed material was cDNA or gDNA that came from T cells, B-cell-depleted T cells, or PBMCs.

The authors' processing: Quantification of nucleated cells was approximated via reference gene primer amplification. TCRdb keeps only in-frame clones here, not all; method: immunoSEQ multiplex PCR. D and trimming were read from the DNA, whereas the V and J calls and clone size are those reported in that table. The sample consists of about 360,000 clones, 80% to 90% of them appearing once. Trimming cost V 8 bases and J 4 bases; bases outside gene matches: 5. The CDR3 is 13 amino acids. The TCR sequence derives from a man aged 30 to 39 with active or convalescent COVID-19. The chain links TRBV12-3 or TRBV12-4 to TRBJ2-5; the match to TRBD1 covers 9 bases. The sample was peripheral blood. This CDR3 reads CASRQGGRETQYF. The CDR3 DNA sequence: TGTGCCAGCCGACAGGGGGGCAGAGAGACCCAGTACTTC.